Listed below are T cell receptor beta chains from one sample, sequenced in a study of T cells in narcolepsy. The assay was immunoSEQ multiplex PCR, and TCRdb's table has in-frame clones only and misses some. The sample lists some 30,000 clones, 70% to 90% occurring once. What was sequenced was memory (CD45RA-) CD4+ T cells from blood. Receptors were obtained from a human donor in good health. CDR3s include the opening cysteine and the closing phenylalanine or tryptophan. Fields, in order: clone size, J gene, D gene, V gene, CDR3 DNA, CDR3 protein. The D gene is left open where the match is weak. Rows give clone size only sometimes, using once, few, many, or a class for an expanded clone.

abundance: .; j_gene: TRBJ2-7; d_gene: .; v_gene: TRBV6-5; CDR3nt: TGTGCCAGCAGTTACCGGCCTCCCTACGAGCAGTACTTC; CDR3aa: CASSYRPPYEQYF
abundance: .; j_gene: TRBJ2-1; d_gene: .; v_gene: TRBV19; CDR3nt: TGTGCCAGTAGTTTGAGTCACCCCCGGGATGAGCAGTTCTTC; CDR3aa: CASSLSHPRDEQFF
abundance: once; j_gene: TRBJ2-5; d_gene: .; v_gene: TRBV6-1; CDR3nt: TGTGCCAGCAGTGATGTAGTGCAGTACTTC; CDR3aa: CASSDVVQYF
abundance: .; j_gene: TRBJ1-1; d_gene: .; v_gene: TRBV5-1; CDR3nt: TGCGCCAGCAGAAGGGAGGATTTTGCGGGTGAAGCTTTCTTT; CDR3aa: CASRREDFAGEAFF
abundance: .; j_gene: TRBJ2-1; d_gene: .; v_gene: TRBV6-5; CDR3nt: TGTGCCAGCAGTACGGACTATTCGAATGAGCAGTTCTTC; CDR3aa: CASSTDYSNEQFF
abundance: .; j_gene: TRBJ1-1; d_gene: .; v_gene: TRBV29-1; CDR3nt: TGCAGCGCAGGTCCGGGGGAGGACACTGAAGCTTTCTTT; CDR3aa: CSAGPGEDTEAFF
abundance: .; j_gene: TRBJ1-5; d_gene: .; v_gene: TRBV19; CDR3nt: TGTGCCAGTAGTCAACGGGGGGAAAGCAATCAGCCCCAGCATTTT; CDR3aa: CASSQRGESNQPQHF
abundance: .; j_gene: TRBJ1-1; d_gene: .; v_gene: TRBV6-5; CDR3nt: TGTGCCAGCAGCTACCACAGGGAGAACACTGAAGCTTTCTTT; CDR3aa: CASSYHRENTEAFF
abundance: .; j_gene: TRBJ2-3; d_gene: .; v_gene: TRBV6-4; CDR3nt: TGTGCCAGCAGTGATGTGGGCGGGCCGATAACAGATACGCAGTATTTT; CDR3aa: CASSDVGGPITDTQYF
abundance: once; j_gene: TRBJ2-2; d_gene: .; v_gene: TRBV15; CDR3nt: TGTGCCACCTTGGAGGGACGGCCTAATTCGAACACCGGGGAGCTGTTTTTT; CDR3aa: CATLEGRPNSNTGELFF
abundance: .; j_gene: TRBJ1-1; d_gene: .; v_gene: TRBV7-3; CDR3nt: TGTGCCAGCAGCTTAGGGTTCACAGGGACAGCTTTCTTT; CDR3aa: CASSLGFTGTAFF
abundance: .; j_gene: TRBJ2-7; d_gene: .; v_gene: TRBV25-1; CDR3nt: TGTGCCAGCAGTGAATGGGGAGGCAATTCCTACGAGCAGTACTTC; CDR3aa: CASSEWGGNSYEQYF
abundance: .; j_gene: TRBJ1-1; d_gene: .; v_gene: TRBV5-6; CDR3nt: TGTGCCAGCAGCTTGGAGTTGAGGGAAACTGAAGCTTTCTTT; CDR3aa: CASSLELRETEAFF
abundance: .; j_gene: TRBJ1-4; d_gene: .; v_gene: TRBV5-5; CDR3nt: TGTGCCAGCAGCTTTCTCCGCGGCAGAACTAATGAAAAACTGTTTTTT; CDR3aa: CASSFLRGRTNEKLFF
abundance: .; j_gene: TRBJ1-1; d_gene: .; v_gene: TRBV5-1; CDR3nt: TGCGCCAGCAGCTTGCCGGGGGCTAACACTGAAGCTTTCTTT; CDR3aa: CASSLPGANTEAFF
abundance: .; j_gene: TRBJ2-7; d_gene: .; v_gene: TRBV28; CDR3nt: TGTGCCAGCAGTCCTAGGACAGGAGCGGGCTACGAGCAGTACTTC; CDR3aa: CASSPRTGAGYEQYF
abundance: .; j_gene: TRBJ2-2; d_gene: .; v_gene: TRBV5-5; CDR3nt: TGTGCCAGCAGCTTGGCTCCCCGCACCGGGGAGCTGTTTTTT; CDR3aa: CASSLAPRTGELFF